These 18 T cell receptor beta chains share one sample of origin, sequenced in a study of control samples from healthy donors and cancer patients (dated by TCRdb to 2019 to 2021). Library creation used the immunoSEQ multiplex PCR assay. TCRdb's version of the immuneACCESS table is confined to in-frame rearrangements and falls short of the full clone set. An unresolved V gene accounts for under half of the shortfall where checked; the remainder is of unknown origin. Across this sample there are roughly 80,000 clones, with roughly 89% seen only once. The ten largest clones capture around 5.4% of the sample. The sample taken for sequencing was blood. Source of these receptors: a man aged 45 to 65 in good health.

This rearrangement joins TRBV5-5 to TRBJ1-1; D ambiguous. The CDR3 totals 13 residues. CDR1 is SGHKS, CDR2 YYEKEE, per germline (reference sequence). The V end was cut by 2 bases, the J end by 2 bases, with 7 bases between. CDR3: CASSFSGNTEAFF. CDR3 bases: TGTGCCAGCAGCTTTTCGGGAAACACTGAAGCTTTCTTT.

The chain recombines TRBV12-3 or TRBV12-4 with TRBJ1-2; a weak D match, TRBD1 (5 bases). V was shortened by 5 bases and J by 4 bases, with 11 bases between the two germline ends. The CDR3 contains 13 residues. The CDR3: CASSPGTVYGYTF. CDR3 nucleotides: TGTGCCAGCAGTCCAGGGACGGTCTATGGCTACACCTTC.

V is TRBV6-4 and J is TRBJ1-1; tentatively, D is TRBD1 (5 bases). Trimming cost V 2 bases and J 11 bases, with 12 bases left between them. Germline CDR1 reads MRHNA; CDR2 reads SNTAGT. This CDR3 contains 12 residues. The CDR3 nucleotides are TGTGCCAGCAGTGACGAGGGGCGGCGGGCTTTCTTT. Translating gives CASSDEGRRAFF.

This clone was counted once. The chain is built from TRBV9 and TRBJ1-4; TRBD1 aligns across 9 bases. V was clipped by 4 bases and J by 4 bases; unmatched bases: 5. Germline CDR1 reads SGDLS; CDR2 reads YYNGEE. The CDR3 extends over 15 amino acids. CDR3 DNA: TGTGCCAGCAGCCTTGAGGGACAGGGTAATGAAAAACTGTTTTTT. It yields the protein CASSLEGQGNEKLFF. Full variable domain (outside the CDR3, taken from reference TRBV9 and TRBJ1-4): DSGVTQTPKHLITATGQRVTLRCSPRSGDLSVYWYQQSLDQGLQFLIQYYNGEERAKGNILERFSAQQFPDLHSELNLSSLELGDSALYFCASSLEGQGNEKLFFGSGTQLSVL.

The rearrangement uses TRBV30 and TRBJ1-5, with D hard to call. Trimming removed 4 bases at V and 4 bases at J, with 11 bases between. The CDR3 extends over 13 amino acids. Germline V gives CDR1 GTSNPN, CDR2 SVGIG (reference sequence). The CDR3 protein is CAWKGASNQPQHF. The CDR3 DNA sequence: TGTGCCTGGAAAGGAGCCTCGAATCAGCCCCAGCATTTT.

This chain links TRBV29-1 with TRBJ1-2; 7 bases map to TRBD1. CDR3 length equals 14 residues. Trimming removed 1 base from V and 4 bases from J; junction bases left unmatched: 6. CDR1 and CDR2 (germline): SQVTM, ANQGSEA. The CDR3 coding sequence is TGCAGCGTTGAAGTCGGACAGGCTGGCTATGGCTACACCTTC. Encoded protein: CSVEVGQAGYGYTF.

The rearrangement uses TRBV6-4 and TRBJ2-5; possible D gene TRBD1, 5 bases. CDR1 MRHNA and CDR2 SNTAGT come from the germline V gene. This CDR3 is built from 15 residues. The germline V and J ends were trimmed by 5 bases and 4 bases, with 17 bases remaining between them. The CDR3 nucleotides are TGTGCCAGCAGTCGCCTACCGACAGCCTTAGAGACCCAGTACTTC. It yields the protein CASSRLPTALETQYF.

The chain links TRBV5-1 to TRBJ2-1; TRBD1 matches at 10 bases. The CDR3 is 18 residues long. J lost 5 bases, V lost 3 bases, and 14 bases had no gene match. CDR1 and CDR2 (germline): SGHRS, YFSETQ. CDR3 sequence reads: CASSSSFDRGRIHNEQFF. CDR3 bases: TGCGCCAGCAGCTCAAGTTTCGACAGGGGGCGAATACACAATGAGCAGTTCTTC. Full variable domain (missing parts from reference TRBV5-1 and TRBJ2-1): KAGVTQTPRYLIKTRGQQVTLSCSPISGHRSVSWYQQTPGQGLQFLFEYFSETQRNKGNFPGRFSGRQFSNSRSEMNVSTLELGDSALYLCASSSSFDRGRIHNEQFFGPGTRLTVL.

The chain combines TRBV5-8 with TRBJ1-2; no firm D call. CDR3 length: 12 residues. V shed 1 base and J shed 6 bases, with 7 bases lying between them. Germline V lookup: CDR1 SGHTS, CDR2 YDEGEE. The CDR3 coding sequence is TGTGCCAGCAGCTTGAACAGCGATGGCTACACCTTC. Its translation is CASSLNSDGYTF.

This chain joins TRBV5-6 and TRBJ2-1, with 7 bases lining up with TRBD2. This CDR3 contains 13 residues. Trimming at V came to 4 bases and at J to 6 bases, leaving 4 bases not matched to a gene. Germline V CDR1 and CDR2: SGHDT, YYEEEE. The CDR3 reads CASSPRGGNEQFF. DNA for the CDR3: TGTGCCAGCAGCCCCCGCGGGGGCAATGAGCAGTTCTTC.

V gene TRBV3-1 (or the pseudogene TRBV3-2) combines with J gene TRBJ1-5; D may be TRBD1 (5 bases). V dropped 1 base and J dropped 5 bases, with 12 bases sitting between them. CDR1 is LGHDT and CDR2 is YNNKEL in the germline V gene (reference sequence). CDR3 size: 15 residues. CDR3 coding DNA: TGTGCCAGCAGCCAAGGATCAGGGAGTCATCAGCCCCAGCATTTT. Translated: CASSQGSGSHQPQHF.

This clone turned up a few times. The genes are TRBV5-1 and TRBJ1-3; no clear D gene. Germline lookup yields CDR1 SGHRS and CDR2 YFSETQ. V was trimmed by 3 bases and J by 2 bases, leaving 9 bases between them. The CDR3 runs 14 residues. The CDR3: CASSSSPAGNTIYF. In nucleotides, the CDR3 is TGCGCCAGCAGCTCCTCACCGGCTGGAAACACCATATATTTT.

This chain uses TRBV10-3 with TRBJ1-4; D uncertain. The V and J ends lost 10 bases and 0 bases respectively, with 12 bases between them. Germline V gene data show CDR1 as ENHRY and CDR2 as SYGVKD. This CDR3 is 14 amino acids long. The CDR3 here is CATRTAATNEKLFF. The CDR3 nucleotides read TGTGCCACTAGGACGGCAGCAACTAATGAAAAACTGTTTTTT.

The CDR3 is CASSKRTGSGNTIYF. The CDR3 nucleotides read TGTGCCAGCAGTAAAAGGACAGGTTCTGGAAACACCATATATTTT. This chain joins TRBV27 and TRBJ1-3; 7 bases are shared with TRBD1. This CDR3 is 15 amino acids long. The ends lost 5 bases at V and 1 base at J; junction bases unmatched: 5. CDR1 and CDR2 from the germline V gene are MNHEY and SMNVEV (reference sequence).

The gene calls are TRBV9 and TRBJ2-3; 10 positions agree with TRBD2. V lost 3 bases, J lost 2 bases, and 12 bases stayed unmatched. The CDR3 extends over 18 amino acids. The germline V gene encodes CDR1 SGDLS and CDR2 YYNGEE. The CDR3 sequence is CASSAGASGGANTDTQYF. DNA for the CDR3: TGTGCCAGCAGCGCCGGGGCCAGCGGGGGGGCTAACACAGATACGCAGTATTTT.

CDR3 sequence (DNA): TGTGCCAGCAGCTTGACGATGCGGACAACTAATGAAAAACTGTTTTTT. Its protein is CASSLTMRTTNEKLFF. V is TRBV5-6 and J is TRBJ1-4, with D hard to call. The V gene's germline CDR1 is SGHDT and CDR2 YYEEEE. Trimming took off 1 base at V and 0 bases at J, with 10 bases between the two ends. CDR3 length equals 16 residues.

Regarding this clone: Additional DNA sequences in this sample encode the identical CDR3. The V gene is TRBV5-1, the J gene TRBJ2-7; perhaps D is TRBD1 or TRBD2 (5 bases each). The CDR3 contains 11 residues. V lost 4 bases and J 3 bases, leaving 5 bases between the germline ends. The germline V gene encodes CDR1 SGHRS and CDR2 YFSETQ. In nucleotides, the CDR3 is TGCGCCAGCAGCGGGGGCTACGAGCAGTACTTC. It yields the protein CASSGGYEQYF.

The chain combines TRBV6-6 with TRBJ1-2; 7 bases align to TRBD1. The CDR3 runs to 17 residues. With V trimmed by 5 bases and J by 4 bases, 16 bases remained unmatched. Germline V lookup: CDR1 MNHNY, CDR2 SVGAGI (reference sequence). The CDR3 bases are TGTGCCAGCAGTCAGACAGGGCCCATAATTAGTATCTATGGCTACACCTTC. It translates to CASSQTGPIISIYGYTF.